This T cell receptor (beta chain) stems from a study of T-cell reconstitution after alpha-beta-depleted transplantation in children. Using unique molecular identifiers, the investigators prepared the TCRbeta library. MiXCR, run by TCRdb on the PCR reads, gives a single entry per CDR3 protein. Of 200,000 to 250,000 distinct CDR3 sequences detected, roughly 7.7% appear once; the ten largest clones hold 6.3%. This clonotype came up a few times. What it binds is not known. Trimming cost V 2 bases and J 2 bases; bases outside gene matches: 7. Germline V lookup: CDR1 SGHAT, CDR2 FQNNGV. This CDR3 is built from 16 residues. Broader study findings: A year post-transplant, T-cell counts and diversity derived mostly from newly produced T cells. Expanded graft clones numbering several hundred reportedly gave rise to alpha-beta T cells about two months after transplant.

Sequences were derived from PBMCs, mostly from graft donor cells, sampled 180 days after TCRalphabeta/CD19-depleted stem cell transplant. The chain uses TRBV11-2 and TRBJ2-5; 8 bases are shared with TRBD1. The origin of this receptor is a male patient between 5 and 17 years old who had a stem cell transplant for acute lymphoblastic leukemia, so the T cells may come from the graft donor. This CDR3 is CASSLQRQGIQETQYF. CDR3 nucleotides: TGTGCCAGCAGCTTACAAAGACAGGGGATTCAAGAGACCCAGTACTTC.